Following are 10 T cell receptor beta chains from one sample sequenced in a study of cytomegalovirus exposure and HLA in healthy donors. The protocol was immunoSEQ multiplex PCR, while the TCRdb copy is restricted to in-frame clones and leaves out a portion. Of roughly 190,000 clones in the sample, approximately 86% were seen once. Sequencing input: PBMCs. These receptors were obtained from a man between 25 and 39 years old in good health and CMV-seropositive.

V and J are TRBV9 and TRBJ2-7, with TRBD2 matching over 14 bases. The junction had 6 bases not matched to a gene; V was cut back by 4 bases and J by 0 bases. The CDR3 is 17 residues long. Germline assignment: CDR1 SGDLS and CDR2 YYNGEE. The DNA of the CDR3 is TGTGCCAGCAGCCTGGGACTAGCGGGGGCTTCCTCCTACGAGCAGTACTTC. This sequence encodes CASSLGLAGASSYEQYF.

The genes are TRBV4-3 and TRBJ2-1; D possibly corresponds to TRBD2 (6 bases). The ends were cut back, 0 bases at V and 6 bases at J, with 15 bases in the middle. CDR3 length: 16 residues. Germline-derived CDR1 and CDR2 are LGHNA and YSLEER. CDR3 in amino acids: CASSQDARGLGNEQFF. CDR3 nucleotides: TGCGCCAGCAGCCAAGACGCACGGGGGTTGGGCAATGAGCAGTTCTTC.

The V gene is TRBV5-1, the J gene TRBJ1-6; TRBD1 might be the D (5 bases). V lost 4 bases and J lost 5, with 19 bases in between. The germline CDR1 and CDR2 sequences are SGHRS and YFSETQ. This CDR3 contains 17 residues. CDR3 loop: CASSGALRWNNNSPLHF. In nucleotides, the CDR3 is TGCGCCAGCAGCGGGGCGCTCCGGTGGAATAATAATTCACCCCTCCACTTT.

V and J are TRBV5-1 and TRBJ2-1, with D perhaps TRBD1 (6 bases). V was pared by 0 bases and J by 2 bases, with 9 bases between. The CDR3 length is 15 residues. The germline V gene has CDR1 SGHRS and CDR2 YFSETQ. The CDR3 sequence: CASSLVGQPYNEQFF. The DNA for the CDR3 is TGCGCCAGCAGCTTGGTAGGACAGCCCTACAATGAGCAGTTCTTC. The full variable domain, completed using reference TRBV5-1 and TRBJ2-1, is KAGVTQTPRYLIKTRGQQVTLSCSPISGHRSVSWYQQTPGQGLQFLFEYFSETQRNKGNFPGRFSGRQFSNSRSEMNVSTLELGDSALYLCASSLVGQPYNEQFFGPGTRLTVL.

The J gene is TRBJ1-5, the V gene TRBV6-1; D unresolved. CDR3 length: 14 residues. V was pared by 1 base and J by 6 bases, with 10 bases between. Germline-derived CDR1 and CDR2 are MNHNS and SASEGT. The CDR3 region has the DNA TGTGCCAGCAGTGAAGAAATACTAAGTCAGCCCCAGCATTTT. It yields the protein CASSEEILSQPQHF.

The chain couples TRBV20-1 to TRBJ2-1; maybe TRBD2 (6 bases). V was clipped by 0 bases and J by 14 bases, with 11 bases between them. Germline assignment: CDR1 DFQATT and CDR2 SNEGSKA (reference sequence). The CDR3 totals 11 residues. DNA for the CDR3: TGCAGTGCTAGAGAACGGGGGTTTGAGTTCTTC. This sequence encodes CSARERGFEFF.

A word on this clone: One junction end disagrees with the germline gene, perhaps due to a read error. The rearrangement uses TRBV7-7 and TRBJ2-3, with D possibly matching TRBD2 (5 bases). Germline loops: CDR1 SSHAT, CDR2 FNYEAQ (reference sequence). The CDR3 length is 16 residues. CDR3 coding DNA: TGTGCTAGCAGCTTAGGAGGTGGCAGACACACAGATACGCAGTATTTT. Translation gives CASSLGGGRHTDTQYF.

The rearrangement joins TRBV9 to TRBJ1-4; TRBD1 agrees at 7 bases. The CDR3 is made up of 16 amino acids. Germline V gene sequence: CDR1 SGDLS, CDR2 YYNGEE. With 3 bases clipped from V and 0 bases from J, the junction kept 5 bases outside the gene matches. The CDR3 reads CASSATGAPTNEKLFF. CDR3 coding DNA: TGTGCCAGCAGCGCAACAGGGGCACCAACTAATGAAAAACTGTTTTTT. Full variable domain (remainder filled in from reference TRBV9 and TRBJ1-4): DSGVTQTPKHLITATGQRVTLRCSPRSGDLSVYWYQQSLDQGLQFLIQYYNGEERAKGNILERFSAQQFPDLHSELNLSSLELGDSALYFCASSATGAPTNEKLFFGSGTQLSVL.

This clone was recorded once. This chain joins TRBV6-1 and TRBJ1-1; TRBD1 matches 8 bases. The CDR3 length is 15 residues. CDR1 and CDR2 (germline): MNHNS, SASEGT. V dropped 0 bases and J dropped 6; count of bases not matched to a gene: 6. CDR3 DNA: TGTGCCAGCAGTGAAGCCACGGGGACAGGACCTGAAGCTTTCTTT. It yields the protein CASSEATGTGPEAFF.

A few counts support this clone. The rearrangement links TRBV5-1 to TRBJ1-4; D possibly corresponds to TRBD1 (6 bases). The germline CDR1 and CDR2 sequences are SGHRS and YFSETQ. Trimming stripped 3 bases from V and 8 bases from J, with 17 bases between. CDR3 length: 15 residues. This chain's CDR3 is CASSSAQGTGEKLFF. CDR3 DNA sequence: TGCGCCAGCAGCTCGGCACAGGGTACGGGAGAAAAACTGTTTTTT.